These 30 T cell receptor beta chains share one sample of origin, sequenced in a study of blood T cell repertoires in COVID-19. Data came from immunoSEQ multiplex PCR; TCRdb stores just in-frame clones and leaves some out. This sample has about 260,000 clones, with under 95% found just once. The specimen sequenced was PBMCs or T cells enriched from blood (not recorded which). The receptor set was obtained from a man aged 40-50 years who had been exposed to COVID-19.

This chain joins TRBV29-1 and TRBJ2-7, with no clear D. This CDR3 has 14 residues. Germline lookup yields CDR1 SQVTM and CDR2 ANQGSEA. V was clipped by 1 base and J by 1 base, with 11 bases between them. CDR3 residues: CSVEASETSYEQYF. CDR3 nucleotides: TGCAGCGTTGAAGCGTCGGAGACGTCCTACGAGCAGTACTTC.

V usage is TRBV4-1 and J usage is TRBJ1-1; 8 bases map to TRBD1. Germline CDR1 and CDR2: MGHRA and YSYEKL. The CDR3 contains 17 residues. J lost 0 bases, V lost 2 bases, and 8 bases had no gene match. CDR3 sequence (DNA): TGCGCCAGCAGCCAACAGGGGGCGTTTAACATGAACACTGAAGCTTTCTTT. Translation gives CASSQQGAFNMNTEAFF.

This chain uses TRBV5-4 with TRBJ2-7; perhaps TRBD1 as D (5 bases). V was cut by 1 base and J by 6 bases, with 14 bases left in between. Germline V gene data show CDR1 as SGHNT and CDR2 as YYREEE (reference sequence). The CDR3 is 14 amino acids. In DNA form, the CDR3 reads TGTGCCAGCAGCTTGAGGGGCCTCGAGGCCGAGCAGTACTTC. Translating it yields CASSLRGLEAEQYF.

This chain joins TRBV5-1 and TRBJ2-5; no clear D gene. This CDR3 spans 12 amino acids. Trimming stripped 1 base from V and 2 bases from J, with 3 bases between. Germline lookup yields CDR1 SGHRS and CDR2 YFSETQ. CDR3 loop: CASSLHQETQYF. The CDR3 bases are TGCGCCAGCAGCTTGCATCAAGAGACCCAGTACTTC.

The CDR3 loop reads CASSLWTENTGELFF. In nucleotides, the CDR3 is TGTGCCAGCAGTTTATGGACAGAAAACACCGGGGAGCTGTTTTTT. J is TRBJ2-2 and V is TRBV28; D possibly corresponds to TRBD1 (5 bases). The CDR3 totals 15 residues. V was cut by 0 bases and J by 2 bases, with 7 bases left in between. Germline CDR1 MDHEN, CDR2 SYDVKM.

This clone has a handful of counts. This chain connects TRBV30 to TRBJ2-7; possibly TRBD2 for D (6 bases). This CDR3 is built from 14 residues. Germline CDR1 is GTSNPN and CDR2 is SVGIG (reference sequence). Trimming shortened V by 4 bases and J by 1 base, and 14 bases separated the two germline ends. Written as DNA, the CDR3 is TGTGCCTGGAAGTCCATCGGGGGTTCCTACGAGCAGTACTTC. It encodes CAWKSIGGSYEQYF.

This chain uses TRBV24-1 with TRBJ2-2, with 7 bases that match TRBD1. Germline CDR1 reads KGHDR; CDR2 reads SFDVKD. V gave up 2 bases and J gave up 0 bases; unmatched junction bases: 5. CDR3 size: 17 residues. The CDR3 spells CATSDSRTGTNTGELFF. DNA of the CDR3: TGTGCCACCAGTGATTCCCGGACAGGTACGAACACCGGGGAGCTGTTTTTT.

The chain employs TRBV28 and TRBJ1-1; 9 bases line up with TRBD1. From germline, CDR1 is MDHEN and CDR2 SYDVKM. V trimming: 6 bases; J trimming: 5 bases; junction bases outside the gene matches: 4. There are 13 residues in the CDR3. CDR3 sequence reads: CASRTGGWTEAFF. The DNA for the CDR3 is TGTGCCAGCAGGACAGGGGGTTGGACTGAAGCTTTCTTT.

The CDR3 nucleotides are TGCGCCAGCAGCCCGGGGACAGGAGAGACCCAGTACTTC. Residues: CASSPGTGETQYF. This chain uses TRBV4-3 with TRBJ2-5, with 8 bases that match TRBD1. V shed 4 bases and J 4 bases; nucleotides not matched to a gene: 2. The germline gives CDR1 LGHNA, CDR2 YSLEER. The CDR3 runs 13 residues.

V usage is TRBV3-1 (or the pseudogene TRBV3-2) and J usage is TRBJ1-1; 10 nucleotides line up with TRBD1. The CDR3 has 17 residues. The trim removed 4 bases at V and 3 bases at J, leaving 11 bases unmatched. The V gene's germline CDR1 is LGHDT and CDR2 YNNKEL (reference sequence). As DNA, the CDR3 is TGTGCCAGCAGCCTACTCCCATCGACAGGGGGCGACACTGAAGCTTTCTTT. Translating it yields CASSLLPSTGGDTEAFF.

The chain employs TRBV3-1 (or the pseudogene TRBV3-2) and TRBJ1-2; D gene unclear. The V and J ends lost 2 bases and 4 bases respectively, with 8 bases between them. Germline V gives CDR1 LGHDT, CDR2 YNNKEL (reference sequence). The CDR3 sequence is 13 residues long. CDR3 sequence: CASSQPGVYGYTF. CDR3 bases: TGTGCCAGCAGCCAACCAGGCGTCTATGGCTACACCTTC.

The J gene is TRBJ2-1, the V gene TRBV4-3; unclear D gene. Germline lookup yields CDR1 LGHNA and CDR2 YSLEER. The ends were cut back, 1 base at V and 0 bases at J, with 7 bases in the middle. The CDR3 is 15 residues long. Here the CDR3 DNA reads TGCGCCAGCAGCCAAGCTTGGAGCTCCTACAATGAGCAGTTCTTC. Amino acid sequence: CASSQAWSSYNEQFF.

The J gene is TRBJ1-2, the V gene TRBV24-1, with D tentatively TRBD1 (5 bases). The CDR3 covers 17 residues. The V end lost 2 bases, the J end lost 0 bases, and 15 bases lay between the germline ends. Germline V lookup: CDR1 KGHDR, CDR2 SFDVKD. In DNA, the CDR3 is TGTGCCACCAGTGATTCGGGCGGGGGACGCCCTAACTATGGCTACACCTTC. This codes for CATSDSGGGRPNYGYTF.

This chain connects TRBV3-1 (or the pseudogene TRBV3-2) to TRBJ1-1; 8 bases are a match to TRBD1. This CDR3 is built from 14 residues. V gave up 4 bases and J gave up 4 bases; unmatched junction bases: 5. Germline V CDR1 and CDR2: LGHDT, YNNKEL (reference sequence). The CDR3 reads CASSLETGATEAFF. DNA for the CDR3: TGTGCCAGCAGCCTGGAGACAGGGGCCACTGAAGCTTTCTTT.

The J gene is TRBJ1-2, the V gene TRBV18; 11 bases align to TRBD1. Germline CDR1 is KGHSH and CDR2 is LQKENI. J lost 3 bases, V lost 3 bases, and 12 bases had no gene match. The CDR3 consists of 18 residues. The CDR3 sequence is CASSPSGQGGATYYGYTF. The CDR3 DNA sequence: TGTGCCAGCTCACCGTCGGGACAGGGGGGCGCAACGTACTATGGCTACACCTTC.

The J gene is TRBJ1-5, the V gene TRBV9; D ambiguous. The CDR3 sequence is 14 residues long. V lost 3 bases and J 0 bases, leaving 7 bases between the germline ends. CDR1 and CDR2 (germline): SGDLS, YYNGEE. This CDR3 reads CASSGGNSNQPQHF. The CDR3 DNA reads TGTGCCAGCAGCGGCGGAAATAGCAATCAGCCCCAGCATTTT.

This CDR3 is CASSQGPQGADEKLFF. The CDR3 DNA reads as TGCGCCAGCAGCCAGGGGCCTCAGGGGGCCGATGAAAAACTGTTTTTT. J is TRBJ1-4 and V is TRBV4-3; TRBD1 matches at 8 bases. The CDR3 totals 16 residues. Germline CDR1 is LGHNA and CDR2 is YSLEER. V dropped 3 bases and J dropped 6; count of bases not matched to a gene: 9.

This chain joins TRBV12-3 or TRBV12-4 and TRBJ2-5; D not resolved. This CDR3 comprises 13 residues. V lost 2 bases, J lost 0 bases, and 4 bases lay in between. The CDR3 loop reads CASSLNNQETQYF. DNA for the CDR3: TGTGCCAGCAGTTTAAATAACCAAGAGACCCAGTACTTC.

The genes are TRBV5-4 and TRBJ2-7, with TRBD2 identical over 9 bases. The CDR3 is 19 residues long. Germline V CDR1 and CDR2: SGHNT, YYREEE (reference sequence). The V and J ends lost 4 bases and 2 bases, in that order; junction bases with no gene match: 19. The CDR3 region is CASSGDLFFAGGLPYEQYF. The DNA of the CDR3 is TGTGCCAGCAGCGGGGATCTCTTTTTTGCGGGAGGGCTCCCCTACGAGCAGTACTTC.

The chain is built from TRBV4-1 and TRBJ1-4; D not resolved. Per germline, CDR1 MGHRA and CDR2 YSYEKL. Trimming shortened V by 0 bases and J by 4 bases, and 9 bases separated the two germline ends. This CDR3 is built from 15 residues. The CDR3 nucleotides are TGCGCCAGCAGCCAAGAGGGAGGGTTTAATGAAAAACTGTTTTTT. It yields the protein CASSQEGGFNEKLFF.

CDR3 protein: CASSYRVDEQFF. As DNA, the CDR3 is TGTGCCAGCAGCTACAGGGTCGATGAGCAGTTCTTC. V and J are TRBV5-6 and TRBJ2-1; maybe TRBD1 (6 bases). V lost 3 bases and J 8 bases, leaving 9 bases between the germline ends. CDR1 and CDR2 from the germline V gene are SGHDT and YYEEEE. CDR3 length: 12 residues.

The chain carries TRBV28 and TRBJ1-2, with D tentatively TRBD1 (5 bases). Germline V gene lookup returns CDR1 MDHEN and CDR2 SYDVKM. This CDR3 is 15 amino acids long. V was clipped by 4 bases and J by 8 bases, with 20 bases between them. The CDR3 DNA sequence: TGTGCCAGCAGTTCCCCGTTCATGGGACTCGGCGGCTACACCTTC. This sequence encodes CASSSPFMGLGGYTF.

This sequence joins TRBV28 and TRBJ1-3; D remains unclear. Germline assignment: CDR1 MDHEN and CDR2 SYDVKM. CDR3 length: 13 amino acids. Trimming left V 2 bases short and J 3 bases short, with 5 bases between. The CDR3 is CASSLGRGNTIYF. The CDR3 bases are TGTGCCAGCAGTTTAGGGCGTGGAAACACCATATATTTT. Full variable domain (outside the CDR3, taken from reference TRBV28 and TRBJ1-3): DVKVTQSSRYLVKRTGEKVFLECVQDMDHENMFWYRQDPGLGLRLIYFSYDVKMKEKGDIPEGYSVSREKKERFSLILESASTNQTSMYLCASSLGRGNTIYFGEGSWLTVV.

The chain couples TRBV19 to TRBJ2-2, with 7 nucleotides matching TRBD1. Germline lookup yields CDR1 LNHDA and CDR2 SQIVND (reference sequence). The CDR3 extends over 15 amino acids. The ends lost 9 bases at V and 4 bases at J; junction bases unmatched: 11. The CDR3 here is CASRTQGEGTGELFF. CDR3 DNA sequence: TGTGCCAGCAGGACCCAGGGGGAAGGCACCGGGGAGCTGTTTTTT.

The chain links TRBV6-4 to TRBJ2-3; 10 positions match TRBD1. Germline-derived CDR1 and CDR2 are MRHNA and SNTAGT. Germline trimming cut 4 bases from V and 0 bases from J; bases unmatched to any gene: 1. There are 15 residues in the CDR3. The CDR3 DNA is TGTGCCAGCAGTGTGGGACAGGGGAGCACAGATACGCAGTATTTT. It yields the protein CASSVGQGSTDTQYF.

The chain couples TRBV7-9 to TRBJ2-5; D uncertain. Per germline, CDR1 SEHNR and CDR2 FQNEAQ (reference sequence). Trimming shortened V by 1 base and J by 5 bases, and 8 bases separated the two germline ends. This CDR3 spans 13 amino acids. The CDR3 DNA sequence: TGTGCCAGCAGCTTAGACAGATACGAGACCCAGTACTTC. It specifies CASSLDRYETQYF.

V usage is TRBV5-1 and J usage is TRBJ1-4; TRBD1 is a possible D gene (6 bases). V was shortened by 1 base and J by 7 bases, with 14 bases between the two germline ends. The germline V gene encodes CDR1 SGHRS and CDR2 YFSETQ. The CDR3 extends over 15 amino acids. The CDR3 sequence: CASSLRGALSEKLFF. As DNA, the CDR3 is TGCGCCAGCAGCTTGCGGGGGGCGCTGAGTGAAAAACTGTTTTTT. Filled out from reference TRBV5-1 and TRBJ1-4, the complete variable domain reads KAGVTQTPRYLIKTRGQQVTLSCSPISGHRSVSWYQQTPGQGLQFLFEYFSETQRNKGNFPGRFSGRQFSNSRSEMNVSTLELGDSALYLCASSLRGALSEKLFFGSGTQLSVL.

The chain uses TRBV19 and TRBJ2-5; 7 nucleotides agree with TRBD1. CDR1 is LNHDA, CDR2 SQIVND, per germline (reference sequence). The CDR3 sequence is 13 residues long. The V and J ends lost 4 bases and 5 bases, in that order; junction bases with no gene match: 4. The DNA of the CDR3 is TGTGCCAGTAGTACACAGGGGCGGGAGACCCAGTACTTC. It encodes CASSTQGRETQYF. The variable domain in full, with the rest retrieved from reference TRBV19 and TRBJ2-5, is DGGITQSPKYLFRKEGQNVTLSCEQNLNHDAMYWYRQDPGQGLRLIYYSQIVNDFQKGDIAEGYSVSREKKESFPLTVTSAQKNPTAFYLCASSTQGRETQYFGPGTRLLVL.

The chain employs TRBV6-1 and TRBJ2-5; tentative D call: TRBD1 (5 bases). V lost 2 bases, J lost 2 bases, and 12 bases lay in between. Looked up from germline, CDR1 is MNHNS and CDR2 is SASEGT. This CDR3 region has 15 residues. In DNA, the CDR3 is TGTGCCAGCAGTGAAATGTCAGGGCCACAAGAGACCCAGTACTTC. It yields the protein CASSEMSGPQETQYF.

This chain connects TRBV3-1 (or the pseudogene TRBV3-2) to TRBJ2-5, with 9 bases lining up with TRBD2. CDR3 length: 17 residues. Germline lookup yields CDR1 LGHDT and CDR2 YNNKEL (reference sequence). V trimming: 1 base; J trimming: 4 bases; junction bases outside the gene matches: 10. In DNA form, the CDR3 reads TGTGCCAGCAGCCAAGTAGGCGGACTAGCGTTAGGAGAGACCCAGTACTTC. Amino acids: CASSQVGGLALGETQYF.